The sequence of this TCR beta chain was determined in a study of blood T cell repertoires in COVID-19. Study overall: Acute and convalescent COVID-19 specimens originated in the United States, Italy and Spain. T cells, B-cell-depleted T cells, or PBMCs supplied cDNA or gDNA.

The CDR3 has 14 amino acids. V was clipped by 5 bases and J by 1 base, with 11 bases between them. Germline values: CDR1 SGHVS, CDR2 FQNEAQ. Original data processing: Reference gene primer amplification gave nucleated cell count estimates. Produced via immunoSEQ multiplex PCR; TCRdb's table is partial and in-frame only. That table is the source of V, J and clone size, and D and trimming were worked out from the DNA. Of approximately 210,000 clones in the sample, around 92% were seen once. Sequencing was carried out using peripheral blood. The chain is built from TRBV7-8 and TRBJ2-5, with a tentative D call TRBD1 (5 bases). The TCR sequence derives from a man aged 25-40 years with acute or convalescent COVID-19. The CDR3 is CASSATEAQETQYF. For the CDR3, the DNA is TGTGCCAGCAGCGCGACAGAAGCCCAAGAGACCCAGTACTTC. The full variable domain, in which reference TRBV7-8 and TRBJ2-5 provide the parts outside the CDR3, is GAGVSQSPRYKVAKRGQDVALRCDPISGHVSLFWYQQALGQGPEFLTYFQNEAQLDKSGLPSDRFFAERPEGSVSTLKIQRTQQEDSAVYLCASSATEAQETQYFGPGTRLLVL.